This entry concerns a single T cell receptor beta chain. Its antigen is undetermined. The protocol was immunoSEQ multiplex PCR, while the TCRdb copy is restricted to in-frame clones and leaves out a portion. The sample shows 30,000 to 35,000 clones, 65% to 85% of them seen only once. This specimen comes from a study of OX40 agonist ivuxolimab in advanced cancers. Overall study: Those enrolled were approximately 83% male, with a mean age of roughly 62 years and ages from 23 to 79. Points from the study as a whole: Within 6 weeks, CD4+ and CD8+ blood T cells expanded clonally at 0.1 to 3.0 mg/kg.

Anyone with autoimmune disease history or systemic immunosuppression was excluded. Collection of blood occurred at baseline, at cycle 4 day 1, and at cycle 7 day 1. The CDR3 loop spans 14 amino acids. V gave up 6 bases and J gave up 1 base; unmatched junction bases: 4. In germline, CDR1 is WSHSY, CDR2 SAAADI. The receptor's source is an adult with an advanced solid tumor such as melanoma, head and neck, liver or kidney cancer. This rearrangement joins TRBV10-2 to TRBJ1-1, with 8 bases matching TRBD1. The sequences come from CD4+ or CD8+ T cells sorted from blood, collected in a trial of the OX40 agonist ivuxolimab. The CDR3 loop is CASRSGQGNTEAFF. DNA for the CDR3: TGCGCCAGCAGATCCGGACAGGGGAACACTGAAGCTTTCTTT.